This TCR beta chain is drawn from a study of blood T cell repertoires in COVID-19. Across the whole study: The United States, Italy and Spain were the sources of the acute and convalescent COVID-19 samples.

Sequencing was performed with immunoSEQ multiplex PCR; in TCRdb, only in-frame clones are kept and a portion is missing. The top ten hold roughly 25% of the sample, which has more than 95,000 clones, roughly 79% seen once. The germline CDR1 and CDR2 sequences are SGHAT and FQDESV (reference sequence). The V end was cut by 3 bases, the J end by 3 bases, with 12 bases between. This CDR3 has 15 residues. The receptor comes from a human donor in a cohort sampled during active COVID-19. Sequenced material: peripheral blood. The chain carries TRBV11-1 and TRBJ1-5, with no clear D. CDR3 bases: TGTGCCAGCAGCTTGGATGGGGAGATCAATCAGCCCCAGCATTTT. Encoded protein: CASSLDGEINQPQHF.